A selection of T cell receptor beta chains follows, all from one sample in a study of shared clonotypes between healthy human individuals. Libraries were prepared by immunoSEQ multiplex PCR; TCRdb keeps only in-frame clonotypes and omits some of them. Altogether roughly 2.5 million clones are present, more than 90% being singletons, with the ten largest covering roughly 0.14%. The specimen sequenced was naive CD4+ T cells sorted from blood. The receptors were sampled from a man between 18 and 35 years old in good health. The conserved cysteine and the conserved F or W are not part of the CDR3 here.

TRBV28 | ASRGQGTGEQF
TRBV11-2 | ASSLNRLYNEQF
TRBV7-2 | ASSLAGGSVGDTQY
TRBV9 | ASSVEVQGHEQY
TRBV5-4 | ASSSPGLAGGYT
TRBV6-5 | ASSRAGTGTYEQY
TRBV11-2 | ASSPPGPYTDTQY
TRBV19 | ASSTAPGELF
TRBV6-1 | ASRERGGATNEKLF
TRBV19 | ASSNPGQGAWEQY
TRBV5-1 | ASSLAGTATYEQY
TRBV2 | ASTAGGTLGELF
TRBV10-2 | ASEQGGSYGYT
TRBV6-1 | ASSEVEGQETQY
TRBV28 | ATEQFRTGGFGNTIY
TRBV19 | ASTRGASGRGTDTQY
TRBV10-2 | ASSEQGAYQPQH
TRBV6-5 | ASSPGGAFTDTQY
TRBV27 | ASLWGTANTGELF
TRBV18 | ASSGQAGANVLT
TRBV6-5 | ASSRGGQSNQPQH
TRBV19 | ASRPGLNTEAF
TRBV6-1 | ATAGGSTEAF
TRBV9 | ASSEVARTSENTGELF
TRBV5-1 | ASSSVPGQSETQY
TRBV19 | ASSRGQGEREQY
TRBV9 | ASSVTAGGYNEQF
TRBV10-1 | ASSERRGQGRDEQF
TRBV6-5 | ASTQGRNTEAF
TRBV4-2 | ASSQEAGSLYEQY
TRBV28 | ASSLRGNYGYT
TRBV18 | ASSPPSGGLYNEQF
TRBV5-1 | ASSSSGSSYEQY
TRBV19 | ATVDGPYGYT
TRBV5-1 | ASSFSYREGSPLH
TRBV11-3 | ASSPTTGELF
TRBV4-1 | ASSLGRDEQY
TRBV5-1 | ASSTLAGGRTGELF
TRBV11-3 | ASSYSLDEQY
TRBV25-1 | ASKEGGGAGKTQY
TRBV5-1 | ASRRDSLSYEQY
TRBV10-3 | AISESAGILGSPLH
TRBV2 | ASSEVRGGETQY
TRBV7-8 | ASSSGQAPTDTQY
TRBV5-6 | ASSLPGLEVYEQF
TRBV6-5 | ASRDRTPYGYT
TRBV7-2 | ASSLASGVGNEQF
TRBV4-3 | ASSQDTGGSEKLF